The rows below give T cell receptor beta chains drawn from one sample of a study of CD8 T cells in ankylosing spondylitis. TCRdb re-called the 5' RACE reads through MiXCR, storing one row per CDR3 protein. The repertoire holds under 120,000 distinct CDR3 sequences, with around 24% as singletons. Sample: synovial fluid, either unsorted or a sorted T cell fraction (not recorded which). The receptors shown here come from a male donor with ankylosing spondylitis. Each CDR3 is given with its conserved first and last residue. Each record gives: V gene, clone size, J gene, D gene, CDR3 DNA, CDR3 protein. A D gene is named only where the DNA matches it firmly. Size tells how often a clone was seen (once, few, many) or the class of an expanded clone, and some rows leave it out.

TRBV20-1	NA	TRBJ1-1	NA	TGCAGTGCTTCCCGTGGACAGTACACTGAAGCTTTCTTT	CSASRGQYTEAFF
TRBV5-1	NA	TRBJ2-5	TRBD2	TGCGCCAGCAGCTTAACGACAGGGGCAGCTAGCGGGAGGTCGGAGACCCAGTACTTC	CASSLTTGAASGRSETQYF
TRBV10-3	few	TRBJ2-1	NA	TGTGCCATCACCCAAGGGTTGACGGCTGGCAATGAGCAGTTCTTC	CAITQGLTAGNEQFF
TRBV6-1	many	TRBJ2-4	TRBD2	TGTGCCAGCAGAGGACTAGCGGGAGGGCCCAACATTCAGTACTTC	CASRGLAGGPNIQYF
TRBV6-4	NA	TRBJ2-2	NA	TGTGCCAGCAGTCCGATGAACACCGGGGAGCTGTTTTTT	CASSPMNTGELFF
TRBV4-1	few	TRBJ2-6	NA	TGCGCCAGCAGCCGAACCGGCGGCCCTGGGGCCAACGTCCTGACTTTC	CASSRTGGPGANVLTF
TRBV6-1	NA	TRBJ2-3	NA	TGTGCCAGCAGCGAATCGGAGGAGGCAGATACGCAGTATTTT	CASSESEEADTQYF
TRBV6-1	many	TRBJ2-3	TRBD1	TGTGCCAGCAGTGGACAGGGGGCTAGCACAGATACGCAGTATTTT	CASSGQGASTDTQYF
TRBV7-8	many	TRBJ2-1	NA	TGTGCCAGCAGCTTAGGTCGGCGTTGGCGGGTGTCGACCAATGAGCAGTTCTTC	CASSLGRRWRVSTNEQFF
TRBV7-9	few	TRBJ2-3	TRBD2	TGTGCCAGCAGCATCTCTAGCGGGGGGGGCACAGATACGCAGTATTTT	CASSISSGGGTDTQYF
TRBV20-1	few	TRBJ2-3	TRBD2	TGCAGTGCTAGAGAAGGACTAGCGGGAACTGGCACAGATACGCAGTATTTT	CSAREGLAGTGTDTQYF
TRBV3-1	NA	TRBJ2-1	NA	TGTGCCAGCAGCCAGGGGTTCGCCTACAATGAGCAGTTCTTC	CASSQGFAYNEQFF
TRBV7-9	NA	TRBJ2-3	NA	TGTGGAGCGTCGGGAGAGAGCGCAGATACGCAGTATTTT	CGASGESADTQYF
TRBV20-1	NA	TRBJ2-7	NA	TGCAGTGCTAGGGCACAGGGTAGGCACTACGAGCAGTACTTC	CSARAQGRHYEQYF
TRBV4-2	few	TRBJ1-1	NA	TGTGCCAGCGGGATGGTGGGGCACGACACTGAAGCTTTCTTT	CASGMVGHDTEAFF
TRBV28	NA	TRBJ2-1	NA	TGTGCCAGCAGTCCCATAATTAATGAGCAGTTCTTC	CASSPIINEQFF
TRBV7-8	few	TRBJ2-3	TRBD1	TGTGCCAGCAGCTCCCGGGACAGGGACACAGATACGCAGTATTTT	CASSSRDRDTDTQYF
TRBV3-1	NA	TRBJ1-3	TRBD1	TGTGCCAGCAGCCAAGGGACAGGGCAAGGAAACACCATATATTTT	CASSQGTGQGNTIYF
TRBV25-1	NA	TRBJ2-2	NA	TGTGCCAGCAGGGGGGGCAGGGCGAACACCGGGGAGCTGTTTTTT	CASRGGRANTGELFF
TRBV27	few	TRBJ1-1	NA	TGTGCCAGCAGTTACCGGGACATGAACACTGAAGCTTTCTTT	CASSYRDMNTEAFF
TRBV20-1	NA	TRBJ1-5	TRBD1	TGCAGTGCTCGGACAGGTTGGGGTCAGCCCCAGCATTTT	CSARTGWGQPQHF
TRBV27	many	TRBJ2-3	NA	TGTGCCAGCAGTTTATCGCCCTTCTGGTCAGATACGCAGTATTTT	CASSLSPFWSDTQYF